This TCR beta chain came from a study of tumor and adjacent non-tumor tissue in lung cancer. Study details: Stage I to III disease affected 9 to 10 men and 5 women aged roughly 31 to 76.

Per the germline V gene, CDR1 is SNHLY and CDR2 is FYNNEI. The CDR3 is 12 amino acids. V shed 10 bases and J shed 1 base, with 10 bases lying between them. This sample's RNA came from whole unsorted tissue. Chemotherapy-naive patients with new lung cancer underwent thoracic surgery in China, August–late 2014. TCRbeta libraries were built with three rounds of nested PCR, modified from ARM-PCR. MiXCR, run by TCRdb on the multiplex PCR reads, gives a single entry per CDR3 protein. This table holds some 90,000 distinct CDR3 sequences, around 57% found once. Study results and limitations: Patients with more diverse tumor TCRs had worse survival. Tumor repertoires had a smaller top 100 clone share than normal lung.

This clonotype appeared a few times. The antigen remains undetermined. The sequence was obtained from a man between 65 and 79 years old with non-small cell lung cancer. Sequences were obtained from lung tumor tissue. The chain has TRBV2 and TRBJ1-2; unclear D gene. The CDR3 DNA is TGTGCCAACAAGGAGGTTAACTATGGCTACACCTTC. Encoded protein: CANKEVNYGYTF.